Described below is a single TCR beta chain sequence and its context. Its specificity is unknown. Splitting of CD4+ cells produced CD45RA+ naive and CD45RA-negative memory subsets. Every subset's genomic DNA went evenly onto several immunoSEQ plates. Clones were read by immunoSEQ multiplex PCR, and TCRdb kept only the in-frame ones, dropping some. The sample has 2 million to 2.5 million clones, approximately 96% seen once. The data derive from a study of shared clonotypes between healthy human individuals. Points from the study as a whole: Lower generation probabilities were found for non-shared clonotypes than for those shared by all four donors. Rarefaction showed that sequencing of sorted subsets was incomplete (despite large depth).

Material: naive CD4+ T cells sorted from blood. Specified subset: CD45RA+ positively selected. The origin of this receptor is a young man in good health.

CDR3 nucleotides: TGTGCCAGCAGATCGCGGGGGGCTAGCTATGGCTACACCTTC. Protein sequence: CASRSRGASYGYTF. This chain links TRBV5-6 with TRBJ1-2, with D possibly TRBD1 on 6 matching bases. The CDR3 sequence is 14 residues long. The germline V gene encodes CDR1 SGHDT and CDR2 YYEEEE. The V end was cut by 5 bases, the J end by 4 bases, with 15 bases between. Using reference TRBV5-6 and TRBJ1-2 for the parts outside the CDR3, the full variable domain is DAGVTQSPTHLIKTRGQQVTLRCSPKSGHDTVSWYQQALGQGPQFIFQYYEEEERQRGNFPDRFSGHQFPNYSSELNVNALLLGDSALYLCASRSRGASYGYTFGSGTRLTVV.